The 25 T cell receptor beta chains below come from one sample, sequenced in a study of OX40 agonist ivuxolimab in advanced cancers. The table came from immunoSEQ multiplex PCR; TCRdb's copy has only in-frame clones and leaves some out. The sample carries 25,000 to 35,000 clones, 90% recorded once. Sequences were derived from CD4+ or CD8+ T cells sorted from blood, sampled in a trial of the OX40 agonist ivuxolimab. Every receptor here comes from an adult with an advanced solid tumor such as melanoma, head and neck, liver or kidney cancer.

The CDR3 spells CASSLTSGGTYEQYF. In nucleotides, the CDR3 is TGTGCCAGCAGCTTGACTAGCGGGGGTACCTACGAGCAGTACTTC. The rearrangement uses TRBV7-2 and TRBJ2-7; 12 bases are a match to TRBD2. The J segment lost 2 bases and the V segment lost 3 bases, leaving 2 bases of the junction unmatched. There are 15 residues in the CDR3. Germline CDR1 SGHTA, CDR2 FQGNSA.

This sequence joins TRBV30 and TRBJ1-4; weak D call: TRBD1 (5 bases). Trimming removed 0 bases at V and 8 bases at J, with 10 bases between. Germline loops: CDR1 GTSNPN, CDR2 SVGIG (reference sequence). CDR3 size: 13 residues. CDR3 DNA: TGTGCCTGGAGTGTACTGGAGGGGGAAAAACTGTTTTTT. It codes for CAWSVLEGEKLFF.

V gene TRBV29-1 combines with J gene TRBJ2-7; D may match TRBD1 or TRBD2 (5 bases each). With 6 bases removed from V and 3 bases from J, the gap between germline ends came to 18 bases. The CDR3 is made up of 14 amino acids. Germline V gene sequence: CDR1 SQVTM, CDR2 ANQGSEA. DNA of the CDR3: TGCAGCGTCTCACCCGGGACCCGTGGCTACGAGCAGTACTTC. This sequence encodes CSVSPGTRGYEQYF.

The chain is built from TRBV10-1 and TRBJ1-5; D gene ambiguous. The CDR3 consists of 16 residues. Trimming took off 0 bases at V and 4 bases at J, with 13 bases between the two ends. CDR1 and CDR2 (germline): WNHNN, SYGVQD (reference sequence). CDR3 amino acids: CASSESPGYRNQPQHF. The CDR3 DNA reads as TGCGCCAGCAGTGAGTCGCCCGGATATCGAAATCAGCCCCAGCATTTT.

The V gene is TRBV27, the J gene TRBJ2-1; no firm D call. The CDR3 contains 15 residues. V lost 3 bases, J lost 0 bases, and 9 bases lay in between. Germline CDR1 MNHEY, CDR2 SMNVEV (reference sequence). In DNA, the CDR3 is TGTGCCAGCAGTTTCTCCCCGAGCTCCTACAATGAGCAGTTCTTC. This sequence encodes CASSFSPSSYNEQFF.

J is TRBJ2-3 and V is TRBV19, with 7 bases fitting TRBD2. CDR1 and CDR2 (germline): LNHDA, SQIVND (reference sequence). CDR3 length: 15 amino acids. Losses at the gene ends were 7 bases for V and 3 bases for J; bases not matched to a gene: 10. CDR3 region: CASTPWGGSTDTQYF. In DNA, the CDR3 is TGTGCCAGTACCCCATGGGGGGGTTCAACAGATACGCAGTATTTT.

The chain is built from TRBV5-5 and TRBJ2-7, with 9 bases identical to TRBD1. This CDR3 is built from 15 residues. Trimming at V came to 3 bases and at J to 3 bases, leaving 7 bases not matched to a gene. Germline V gene lookup returns CDR1 SGHKS and CDR2 YYEKEE (reference sequence). The DNA of the CDR3 is TGTGCCAGCAGCTGGGGACAGGGCTCCGGCTACGAGCAGTACTTC. Its protein is CASSWGQGSGYEQYF.

The chain joins TRBV5-6 to TRBJ2-7; a possible D gene is TRBD1 (5 bases). Germline CDR1 SGHDT, CDR2 YYEEEE. The CDR3 is 13 amino acids. Trimming took off 4 bases at V and 5 bases at J, with 13 bases between the two ends. The CDR3 reads CASSIGVPNEQYF. DNA for the CDR3: TGTGCCAGCAGCATAGGGGTTCCCAACGAGCAGTACTTC.

This chain connects TRBV9 to TRBJ1-1; the D gene is possibly TRBD1 (5 bases). The germline CDR1 and CDR2 sequences are SGDLS and YYNGEE. This CDR3 is 14 amino acids long. The V end lost 5 bases, the J end lost 5 bases, and 16 bases lay between the germline ends. DNA of the CDR3: TGTGCCAGCAGGGAGGCGGGGGGAGGGACTGAAGCTTTCTTT. It codes for CASREAGGGTEAFF.

V and J are TRBV27 and TRBJ2-1; D remains ambiguous. The CDR3 has 13 residues. V was trimmed by 5 bases and J by 3 bases, leaving 8 bases between them. CDR1 is MNHEY, CDR2 SMNVEV, per germline (reference sequence). This chain's CDR3 is CASSTSNYNEQFF. The CDR3 DNA sequence: TGTGCCAGCAGTACCTCCAACTACAATGAGCAGTTCTTC.

The V and J genes are TRBV7-9 and TRBJ1-5; no reliable D call. Trimming shortened V by 5 bases and J by 3 bases, and 5 bases separated the two germline ends. The germline gives CDR1 SEHNR, CDR2 FQNEAQ (reference sequence). This CDR3 is built from 12 residues. The CDR3 loop is CASSPPNQPQHF. The CDR3 DNA is TGTGCCAGCAGCCCCCCCAATCAGCCCCAGCATTTT.

The chain employs TRBV27 and TRBJ2-6; the D is unclear. The CDR3 has 15 amino acids. Germline V gene lookup returns CDR1 MNHEY and CDR2 SMNVEV (reference sequence). V lost 4 bases to trimming and J lost 2 bases, with 9 bases between them. The CDR3 DNA is TGTGCCAGCAGTTCTCTCCCGACTGGGGCCAACGTCCTGACTTTC. It yields the protein CASSSLPTGANVLTF. The complete variable domain, with remaining parts taken from reference TRBV27 and TRBJ2-6, reads EAQVTQNPRYLITVTGKKLTVTCSQNMNHEYMSWYRQDPGLGLRQIYYSMNVEVTDKGDVPEGYKVSRKEKRNFPLILESPSPNQTSLYFCASSSLPTGANVLTFGAGSRLTVL.

The chain combines TRBV6-5 with TRBJ1-2; D not certain. The CDR3 contains 13 residues. Germline-derived CDR1 and CDR2 are MNHEY and SVGAGI. Trimming pared 4 bases from V and 10 bases from J, leaving 16 bases between. This CDR3 is CASSSKSQDPYTF. The CDR3 DNA sequence: TGTGCCAGCAGTTCCAAGAGTCAGGATCCCTACACCTTC.

V is TRBV5-6 and J is TRBJ2-7, with TRBD1 matching over 9 bases. With 3 bases clipped from V and 7 bases from J, the junction kept 2 bases outside the gene matches. The CDR3 is 12 residues long. Germline CDR1 SGHDT, CDR2 YYEEEE. CDR3 sequence (DNA): TGTGCCAGCAGCTGGACAGGGGAAGAGCAGTACTTC. It yields the protein CASSWTGEEQYF.

Note on this clone: The CDR3 ends on some other residue instead of the conserved phenylalanine or tryptophan, so this is likely a read error. No DNA is shown, since the ends of the CDR3 on it are uncertain; the CDR3 is the one TCRdb lists. CDR3 loop: CASSGGTDLEH. V is TRBV10-2 and J is TRBJ1-2; TRBD1 was called by the table and not checked on the DNA. Germline CDR1 reads WSHSY; CDR2 reads SAAADI. The CDR3 has 11 amino acids, counting both end residues.

V is TRBV29-1 and J is TRBJ1-1, with 7 positions matching TRBD1. The germline V gene has CDR1 SQVTM and CDR2 ANQGSEA. CDR3 length equals 14 residues. Unmatched junction bases numbered 7, after V lost 1 base and J lost 5 bases. CDR3 residues: CSVEAGSRGTEAFF. The CDR3 nucleotides are TGCAGCGTTGAAGCGGGAAGCAGGGGGACTGAAGCTTTCTTT.

The chain has TRBV28 and TRBJ1-5; D is undetermined. Between the trimmed V and J ends, which lost 2 bases and 12 bases, there was a span of 20 bases. Germline CDR1 reads MDHEN; CDR2 reads SYDVKM. The CDR3 has 15 residues. In nucleotides, the CDR3 is TGTGCCAGCAGTTTAGAAGCAAGCTTCGGAGGTAACCAGCATTTT. Translation: CASSLEASFGGNQHF.

The V call is TRBV13, the J call TRBJ2-5; 15 positions match TRBD2. Germline assignment: CDR1 PRHDT and CDR2 FYEKMQ (reference sequence). The CDR3 length is 18 residues. V gave up 4 bases and J gave up 0 bases; unmatched junction bases: 6. CDR3: CASSSIGLAGGYQETQYF. In nucleotides, the CDR3 is TGTGCCAGCAGCTCGATCGGACTAGCGGGAGGGTACCAAGAGACCCAGTACTTC.

The V gene is TRBV4-1, the J gene TRBJ2-5; D is unresolved. The last part of the DNA fits TRBJ2-7 better; the J call may be wrong. The length of the CDR3 is 15 residues. Looked up from germline, CDR1 is MGHRA and CDR2 is YSYEKL. The CDR3 sequence is CASSYLGTDSYEQYF. Written as DNA, the CDR3 is TGCGCCAGCAGCTACCTAGGTACAGACTCCTACGAGCAGTACTTC.

This chain connects TRBV28 to TRBJ1-1; possible D gene TRBD1, 6 bases. Germline V gene data show CDR1 as MDHEN and CDR2 as SYDVKM. This CDR3 has 15 amino acids. Trimming pared 7 bases from V and 3 bases from J, leaving 18 bases between. CDR3 coding DNA: TGTGCCAGCACCATGGGGGGCTACTGGGACACTGAAGCTTTCTTT. As protein: CASTMGGYWDTEAFF.

The chain employs TRBV27 and TRBJ2-1, with 9 bases aligning to TRBD2. V lost 4 bases, J lost 8 bases, and 9 bases stayed unmatched. Germline CDR1 MNHEY, CDR2 SMNVEV (reference sequence). The length of the CDR3 is 15 residues. The CDR3 sequence: CASSSSSGSTDEQFF. The CDR3 nucleotides are TGTGCCAGCAGTTCGAGTAGCGGGAGTACGGATGAGCAGTTCTTC.

The chain links TRBV2 to TRBJ2-7, with TRBD2 identical over 8 bases. J was trimmed by 4 bases and V by 3 bases; bases with no gene match: 5. This CDR3 has 14 residues. CDR1 is SNHLY, CDR2 FYNNEI, per germline. Here the CDR3 reads CASSDTSGSYEQYF. CDR3 DNA sequence: TGTGCCAGCAGTGATACGAGCGGGAGTTACGAGCAGTACTTC.

The chain links TRBV27 to TRBJ2-1; a possible D gene is TRBD2 (6 bases). Trimming left V 4 bases short and J 0 bases short, with 10 bases between. The CDR3 consists of 15 residues. Germline CDR1 is MNHEY and CDR2 is SMNVEV (reference sequence). The CDR3 DNA sequence: TGTGCCAGCAGTTGGGGGGTCAGCTCCTACAATGAGCAGTTCTTC. This encodes CASSWGVSSYNEQFF.

The chain employs TRBV7-5 and TRBJ2-1. TRBV7-5 is tagged as a pseudogene. CDR3 length equals 13 residues. This CDR3 reads CASSLDPSNEQFF. The CDR3 nucleotides are TGTGCCAGCAGCTTGGACCCTAGCAATGAGCAGTTCTTC.

The rearrangement joins TRBV9 to TRBJ2-3; TRBD2 aligns across 14 bases. This CDR3 region has 18 residues. V lost 3 bases to trimming and J lost 1 base; unmatched junction nucleotides: 7. Per the germline V gene, CDR1 is SGDLS and CDR2 is YYNGEE. The CDR3 nucleotides are TGTGCCAGCAGCGGGCGACTAGCGGGGGGGCGGGGCACAGATACGCAGTATTTT. Translating it yields CASSGRLAGGRGTDTQYF.